Below are 16 T cell receptor beta chains sequenced from a single sample in a study of blood T cell repertoires in COVID-19. Only in-frame clones appear in the TCRdb table, and some are missing; sequencing was by immunoSEQ multiplex PCR. The profile shows about 240,000 clones, roughly 79% of them singletons. Sequenced sample: peripheral blood. The receptors shown here come from a woman older than 75 with COVID-19, enrolled during active disease.

The chain recombines TRBV5-8 with TRBJ1-2; tentative D call: TRBD1 (6 bases). Deletions cut 2 bases from V and 6 bases from J, with 11 bases between. Germline-derived CDR1 and CDR2 are SGHTS and YDEGEE. This CDR3 has 13 residues. CDR3 sequence reads: CASSFTGTNGYTF. The DNA of the CDR3 is TGTGCCAGCAGCTTTACAGGGACTAATGGCTACACCTTC.

The chain carries TRBV19 and TRBJ1-2; TRBD1 agrees at 9 bases. This CDR3 contains 13 residues. Per the germline V gene, CDR1 is LNHDA and CDR2 is SQIVND (reference sequence). The V gene end was trimmed by 5 bases and the J gene end by 6 bases; junction bases not matched to a gene: 4. The CDR3 loop is CASSLGQGDGYTF. CDR3 in DNA: TGTGCCAGTAGTCTGGGACAGGGCGATGGCTACACCTTC.

Only one count was recorded for this clone. This rearrangement joins TRBV5-1 to TRBJ1-2, with a tentative D call TRBD1 (5 bases). V gave up 0 bases and J gave up 2 bases, with 11 bases separating them. CDR3 length equals 15 residues. Germline-derived CDR1 and CDR2 are SGHRS and YFSETQ. The CDR3 nucleotides read TGCGCCAGCAGCTTGGAGGCAGGGAAAAACTATGGCTACACCTTC. This codes for CASSLEAGKNYGYTF.

V is TRBV29-1 and J is TRBJ2-7; a possible D gene is TRBD1 (6 bases). This CDR3 comprises 15 residues. Trimming took off 5 bases at V and 1 base at J, with 18 bases between the two ends. Germline V gives CDR1 SQVTM, CDR2 ANQGSEA. CDR3 region: CSVLKLTGISYEQYF. For the CDR3, the DNA is TGCAGCGTTCTTAAGTTAACAGGGATTTCCTACGAGCAGTACTTC.

The V call is TRBV19, the J call TRBJ2-7; D gene unclear. The CDR3 loop spans 14 amino acids. Germline V gives CDR1 LNHDA, CDR2 SQIVND (reference sequence). V gave up 8 bases and J gave up 4 bases, with 18 bases separating them. CDR3 sequence: CASAPRIRSYEQYF. The CDR3 nucleotides are TGTGCCAGTGCCCCCCGCATCAGATCTTACGAGCAGTACTTC.

The V call is TRBV27, the J call TRBJ2-1, with D tentatively TRBD1 (5 bases). The CDR3 is 15 residues long. Trimming left V 2 bases short and J 2 bases short, with 10 bases between. Germline V gene data show CDR1 as MNHEY and CDR2 as SMNVEV (reference sequence). The CDR3 sequence is CASSLEGVAYNEQFF. The CDR3 DNA reads as TGTGCCAGCAGTTTAGAAGGGGTGGCCTACAATGAGCAGTTCTTC.

The chain joins TRBV19 to TRBJ1-3, with a possible D match to TRBD1 (5 bases). Germline values: CDR1 LNHDA, CDR2 SQIVND (reference sequence). Trimming removed 9 bases from V and 0 bases from J, with 12 bases in between. The CDR3 is 14 residues long. CDR3 nucleotides: TGTGCCAGCAGAGGACACGTCTCTGGAAACACCATATATTTT. Translated: CASRGHVSGNTIYF.

The chain links TRBV10-3 to TRBJ1-2, with TRBD1 identical over 9 bases. The junction had 7 bases not matched to a gene; V was cut back by 6 bases and J by 2 bases. Per the germline V gene, CDR1 is ENHRY and CDR2 is SYGVKD. The CDR3 contains 15 residues. CDR3 amino acids: CAIRGQGRWNYGYTF. The CDR3, as DNA: TGTGCCATCAGGGGACAGGGTCGGTGGAACTATGGCTACACCTTC.

The CDR3 is CASRRDSSNTEAFF. DNA of the CDR3: TGTGCCAGCAGACGCGACAGTTCGAACACTGAAGCTTTCTTT. The rearrangement joins TRBV2 to TRBJ1-1, with D possibly being TRBD1 (5 bases). V was cut by 6 bases and J by 1 base, with 12 bases left in between. CDR1 and CDR2 (germline): SNHLY, FYNNEI. This CDR3 spans 14 amino acids.

The chain uses TRBV6-2 or TRBV6-3 and TRBJ2-1, with 9 bases matching TRBD1. The CDR3 has 15 residues. Germline-derived CDR1 and CDR2 are MNHEY and SVGEGT. The V segment lost 6 bases and the J segment 7 bases; nucleotides outside the gene matches: 10. In nucleotides, the CDR3 is TGTGCCAGCAGCACCGGGGACAGGGCGGGGAATGAGCAGTTCTTC. This encodes CASSTGDRAGNEQFF.

This clone is a singleton in its sample. The chain carries TRBV4-3 and TRBJ2-5, with 10 bases matching TRBD2. Trimming took 5 bases from V and 3 from J; bases not matched to a gene: 27. CDR1 is LGHNA and CDR2 is YSLEER in the germline V gene. This CDR3 is 22 amino acids long. The CDR3 coding sequence is TGCGCCAGCAGCGACAACTCTCCCCTTGGTTGCGCCGGGACTAGCGTTAAAGAGACCCAGTACTTC. It codes for CASSDNSPLGCAGTSVKETQYF.

The chain has TRBV28 and TRBJ2-4; the D gene is possibly TRBD1 (6 bases). The CDR3 length is 15 residues. CDR1 is MDHEN, CDR2 SYDVKM, per germline. The ends were cut back, 8 bases at V and 0 bases at J, with 14 bases in the middle. The CDR3 spells CASYPTGGAKNIQYF. CDR3 sequence (DNA): TGTGCCAGCTACCCGACAGGTGGAGCCAAAAACATTCAGTACTTC.

Points on this clone: The same CDR3 is also encoded by other DNA sequences in this sample. This chain links TRBV28 with TRBJ2-7, with D possibly TRBD1 on 6 matching bases. The CDR3 totals 13 residues. V was shortened by 6 bases and J by 1 base, with 10 bases between the two germline ends. CDR1 is MDHEN and CDR2 is SYDVKM in the germline V gene. This CDR3 reads CASSPGVSYEQYF. The CDR3, as DNA: TGTGCCAGCAGCCCAGGGGTTTCCTACGAGCAGTACTTC.

The V gene is TRBV7-9, the J gene TRBJ2-1; 11 nucleotides line up with TRBD2. The CDR3 is made up of 15 amino acids. Germline CDR1 reads SEHNR; CDR2 reads FQNEAQ (reference sequence). The trim removed 5 bases at V and 6 bases at J, leaving 6 bases unmatched. CDR3 in amino acids: CASSPGTSGINEQFF. CDR3 DNA: TGTGCCAGCAGCCCCGGGACTAGCGGCATCAATGAGCAGTTCTTC. Filled out from reference TRBV7-9 and TRBJ2-1, the complete variable domain reads DTGVSQNPRHKITKRGQNVTFRCDPISEHNRLYWYRQTLGQGPEFLTYFQNEAQLEKSRLLSDRFSAERPKGSFSTLEIQRTEQGDSAMYLCASSPGTSGINEQFFGPGTRLTVL.

The CDR3 sequence is CASSSIGGTEAFF. The CDR3 coding sequence is TGTGCCAGCAGTAGCATAGGGGGCACTGAAGCTTTCTTT. The V and J genes are TRBV12-3 or TRBV12-4 and TRBJ1-1; tentatively, D is TRBD1 (6 bases). V was shortened by 5 bases and J by 4 bases, with 11 bases between the two germline ends. The CDR3 loop spans 13 amino acids.

The V gene is TRBV18, the J gene TRBJ2-1, with TRBD2 as a possible D gene (6 bases). V was cut by 2 bases and J by 7 bases, with 18 bases left in between. CDR1 is KGHSH, CDR2 LQKENI, per germline. The CDR3 has 16 residues. CDR3 in amino acids: CASSPSALAGDNEQFF. Written as DNA, the CDR3 is TGTGCCAGCTCACCATCGGCACTAGCAGGAGATAATGAGCAGTTCTTC.